What follows describes a single TCR beta chain. The CDR3 has 12 residues. CDR1 is MNHEY, CDR2 SVGAGI, per germline. Trimming removed 9 bases at V and 5 bases at J, with 13 bases between. The method was immunoSEQ multiplex PCR; TCRdb's version includes in-frame clones alone and lacks a portion of them. The sample contains some 200,000 clones, around four fifths of which appear only once. The data were obtained in a study of blood T cell repertoires in COVID-19. Turning to the study itself: The origin of the acute and convalescent COVID-19 samples was the United States, Italy and Spain. The cDNA or gDNA used as material had been derived from T cells, B-cell-depleted T cells, or PBMCs.

The genes are TRBV6-5 and TRBJ1-2, with D possibly being TRBD1 (5 bases). Sequencing used peripheral blood. This TCR came from a woman older than 75 with active or convalescent COVID-19. CDR3 amino acids: CASYSGGYGYTF. DNA for the CDR3: TGTGCCAGTTATAGCGGGGGGTATGGCTACACCTTC.